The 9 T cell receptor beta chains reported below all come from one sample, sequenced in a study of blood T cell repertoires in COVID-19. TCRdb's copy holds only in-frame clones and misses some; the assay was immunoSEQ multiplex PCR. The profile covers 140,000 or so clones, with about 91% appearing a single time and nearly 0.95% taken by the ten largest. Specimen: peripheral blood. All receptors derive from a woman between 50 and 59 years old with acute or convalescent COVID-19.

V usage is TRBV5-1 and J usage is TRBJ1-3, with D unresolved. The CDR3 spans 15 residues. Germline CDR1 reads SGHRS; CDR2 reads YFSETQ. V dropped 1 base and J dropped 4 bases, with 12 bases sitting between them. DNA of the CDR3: TGCGCCAGCAGCTTGAATACTAGGACGGGAAACACCATATATTTT. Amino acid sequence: CASSLNTRTGNTIYF.

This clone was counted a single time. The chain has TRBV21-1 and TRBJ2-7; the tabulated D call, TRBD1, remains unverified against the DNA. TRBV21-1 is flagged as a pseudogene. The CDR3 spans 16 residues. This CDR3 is CASTPGQGLLSYEQYF. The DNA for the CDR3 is TGTGCCAGCACCCCGGGACAGGGCCTGCTCTCCTACGAGCAGTACTTC.

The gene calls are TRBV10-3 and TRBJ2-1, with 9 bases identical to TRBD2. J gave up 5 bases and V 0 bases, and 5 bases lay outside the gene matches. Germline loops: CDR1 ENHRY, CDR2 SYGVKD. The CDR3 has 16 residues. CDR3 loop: CAISESSSGSHNEQFF. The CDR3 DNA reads TGTGCCATCAGTGAGTCAAGTAGCGGGAGCCACAATGAGCAGTTCTTC.

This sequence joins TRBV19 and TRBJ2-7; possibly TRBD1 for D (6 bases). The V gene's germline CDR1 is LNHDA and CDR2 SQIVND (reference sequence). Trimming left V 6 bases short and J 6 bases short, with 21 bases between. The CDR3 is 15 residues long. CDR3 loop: CASSPSRGSRGEQYF. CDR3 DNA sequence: TGTGCCAGTAGCCCATCAAGGGGGAGTCGGGGCGAGCAGTACTTC.

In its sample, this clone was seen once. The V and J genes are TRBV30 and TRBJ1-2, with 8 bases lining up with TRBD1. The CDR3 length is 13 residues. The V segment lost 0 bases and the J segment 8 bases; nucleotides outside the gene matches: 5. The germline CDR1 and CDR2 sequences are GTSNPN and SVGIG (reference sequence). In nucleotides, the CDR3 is TGTGCCTGGAGTGTACAGGGGGTGGGCGGCTACACCTTC. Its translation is CAWSVQGVGGYTF.

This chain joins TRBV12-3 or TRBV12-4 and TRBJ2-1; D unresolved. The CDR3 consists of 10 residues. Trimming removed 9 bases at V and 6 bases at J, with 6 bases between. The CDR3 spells CASSINEQFF. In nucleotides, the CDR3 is TGTGCCAGTTCTATCAATGAGCAGTTCTTC.

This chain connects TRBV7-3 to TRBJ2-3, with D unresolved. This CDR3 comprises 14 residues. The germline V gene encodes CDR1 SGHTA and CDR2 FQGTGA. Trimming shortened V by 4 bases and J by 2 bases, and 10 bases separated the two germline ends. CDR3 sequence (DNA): TGTGCCAGCAGCTCTGAGACTGTCACAGATACGCAGTATTTT. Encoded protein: CASSSETVTDTQYF.

The CDR3 is CASSFEVSDYTF. The CDR3 DNA is TGCGCCAGCAGCTTTGAGGTTTCGGACTACACCTTC. The chain uses TRBV5-1 and TRBJ1-2; D gene unclear. Between the trimmed V and J ends, which lost 2 bases and 10 bases, there was a span of 12 bases. CDR3 length: 12 amino acids. The V gene's germline CDR1 is SGHRS and CDR2 YFSETQ.

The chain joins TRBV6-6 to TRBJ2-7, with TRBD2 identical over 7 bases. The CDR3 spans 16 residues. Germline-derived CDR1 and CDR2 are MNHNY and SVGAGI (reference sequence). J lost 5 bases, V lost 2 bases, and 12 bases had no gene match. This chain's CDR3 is CASSYREGPTSDEQYF. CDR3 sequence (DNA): TGTGCCAGCAGTTACAGGGAGGGGCCCACTAGTGACGAGCAGTACTTC.